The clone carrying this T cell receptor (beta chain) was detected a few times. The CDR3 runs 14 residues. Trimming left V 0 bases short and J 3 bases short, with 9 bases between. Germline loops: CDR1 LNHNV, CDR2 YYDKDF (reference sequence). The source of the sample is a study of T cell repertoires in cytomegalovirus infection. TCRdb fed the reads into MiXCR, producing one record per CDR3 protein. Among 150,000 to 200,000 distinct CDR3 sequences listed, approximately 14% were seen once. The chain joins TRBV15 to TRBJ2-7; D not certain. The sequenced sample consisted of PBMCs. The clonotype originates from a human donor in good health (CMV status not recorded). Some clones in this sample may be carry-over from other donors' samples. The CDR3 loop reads CATSREGLSYEQYF. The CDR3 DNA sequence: TGTGCCACCAGCAGAGAGGGGTTGAGCTACGAGCAGTACTTC.